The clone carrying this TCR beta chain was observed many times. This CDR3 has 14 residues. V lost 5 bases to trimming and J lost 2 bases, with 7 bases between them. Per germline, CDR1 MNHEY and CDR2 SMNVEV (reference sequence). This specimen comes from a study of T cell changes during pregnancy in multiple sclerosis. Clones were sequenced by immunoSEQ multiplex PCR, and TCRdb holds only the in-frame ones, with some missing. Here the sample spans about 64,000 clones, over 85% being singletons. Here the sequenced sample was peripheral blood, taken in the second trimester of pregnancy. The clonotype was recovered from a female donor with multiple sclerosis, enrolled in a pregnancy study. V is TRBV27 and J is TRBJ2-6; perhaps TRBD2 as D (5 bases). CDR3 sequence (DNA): TGTGCCAGCAGTGAGGGAGCTGGGGCCAACGTCCTGACTTTC. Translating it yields CASSEGAGANVLTF.